This T cell receptor (beta chain) was recovered during a study of blood T cell repertoires in COVID-19. As processed by the authors: Amplification of reference gene primers provided the estimated nucleated cell counts. Sequencing used immunoSEQ multiplex PCR; TCRdb keeps in-frame clones, though not all of them. V, J and clone size reflect that table, while D and trimming were determined from the DNA. This table holds about 80,000 clones, roughly 90% found once. This receptor was obtained from a man aged 65 to 79 with active or convalescent COVID-19. Sequenced: peripheral blood.

Here the CDR3 reads CASRAGYNEQFF. In nucleotides, the CDR3 is TGTGCCAGCAGGGCGGGGTACAATGAGCAGTTCTTC. The genes are TRBV6-5 and TRBJ2-1; a possible D gene is TRBD2 (6 bases). The V end lost 6 bases, the J end lost 4 bases, and 7 bases lay between the germline ends. The CDR3 totals 12 residues. Looked up from germline, CDR1 is MNHEY and CDR2 is SVGAGI.